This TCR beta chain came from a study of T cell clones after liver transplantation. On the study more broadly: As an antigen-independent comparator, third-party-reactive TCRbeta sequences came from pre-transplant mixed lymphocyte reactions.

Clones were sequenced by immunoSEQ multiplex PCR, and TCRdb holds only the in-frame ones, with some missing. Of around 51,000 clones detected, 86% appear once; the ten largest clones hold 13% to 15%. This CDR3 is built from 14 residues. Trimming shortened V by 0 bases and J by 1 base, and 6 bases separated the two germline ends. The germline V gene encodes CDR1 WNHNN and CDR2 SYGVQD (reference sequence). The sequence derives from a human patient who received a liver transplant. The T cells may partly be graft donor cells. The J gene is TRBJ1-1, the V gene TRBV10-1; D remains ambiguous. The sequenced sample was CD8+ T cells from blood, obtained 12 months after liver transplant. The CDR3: CASSESRGNTEAFF. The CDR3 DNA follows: TGCGCCAGCAGTGAGTCACGAGGGAACACTGAAGCTTTCTTT.